This T cell receptor (beta chain) was sequenced during a study of OX40 agonist ivuxolimab in advanced cancers. Sampled blood was obtained at baseline, cycle 4 day 1, and cycle 7 day 1. The data were produced by immunoSEQ multiplex PCR, yet TCRdb's version contains in-frame clones alone and is incomplete. The sample yields under 100,000 clones, 70% to 90% seen once. A few counts support this clone. This CDR3 spans 14 amino acids. Trimming at V came to 1 base and at J to 3 bases, leaving 2 bases not matched to a gene. Germline V gene lookup returns CDR1 MNHNS and CDR2 SASEGT. The sequence derives from an adult with an advanced solid tumor such as melanoma, head and neck, liver or kidney cancer. The genes are TRBV6-1 and TRBJ1-1; 7 bases agree with TRBD1. The source material was CD4+ or CD8+ T cells sorted from blood, sampled in a trial of the OX40 agonist ivuxolimab. CDR3 nucleotide sequence: TGTGCCAGCAGTGAAGACAGGGGAGACACTGAAGCTTTCTTT. This sequence encodes CASSEDRGDTEAFF.